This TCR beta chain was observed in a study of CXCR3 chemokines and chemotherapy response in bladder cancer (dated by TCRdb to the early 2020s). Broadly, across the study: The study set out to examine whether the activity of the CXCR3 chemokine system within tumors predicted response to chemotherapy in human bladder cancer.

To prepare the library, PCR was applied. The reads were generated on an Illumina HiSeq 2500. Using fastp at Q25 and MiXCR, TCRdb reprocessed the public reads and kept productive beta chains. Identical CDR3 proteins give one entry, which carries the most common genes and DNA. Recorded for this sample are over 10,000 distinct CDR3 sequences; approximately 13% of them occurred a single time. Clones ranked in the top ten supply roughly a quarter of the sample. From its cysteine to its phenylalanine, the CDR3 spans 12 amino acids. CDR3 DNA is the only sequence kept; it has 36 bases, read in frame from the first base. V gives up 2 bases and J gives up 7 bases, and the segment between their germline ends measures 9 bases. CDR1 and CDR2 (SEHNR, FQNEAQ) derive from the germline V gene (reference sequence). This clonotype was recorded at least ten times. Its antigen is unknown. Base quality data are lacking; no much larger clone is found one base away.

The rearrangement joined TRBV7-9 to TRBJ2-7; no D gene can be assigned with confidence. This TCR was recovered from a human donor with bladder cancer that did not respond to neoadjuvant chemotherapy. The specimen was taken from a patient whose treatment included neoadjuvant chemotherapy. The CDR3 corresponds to CASSLSPLEQYF. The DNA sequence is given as TGTGCCAGCAGCTTAAGTCCCCTTGAGCAGTACTTC.